Following are 5 T cell receptor beta chains from one sample sequenced in a study of T cells and Merkel cell carcinoma outcomes. Data came from immunoSEQ multiplex PCR; TCRdb stores just in-frame clones and leaves some out. The repertoire has some 19,000 clones, roughly 87% of them found once; the top ten carry approximately 2.8%. Sequenced material: tumor tissue from Merkel cell carcinoma. These receptors all stem from a human donor with Merkel cell carcinoma.

The genes are TRBV29-1 and TRBJ1-4; D is unclear. V shed 6 bases and J shed 8 bases, with 10 bases lying between them. The CDR3 runs to 11 residues. Germline values: CDR1 SQVTM, CDR2 ANQGSEA. CDR3 DNA sequence: TGCAGCGTCCTGGGCCGAGAAAAACTGTTTTTT. Translated, it gives CSVLGREKLFF. Full variable domain (remainder filled in from reference TRBV29-1 and TRBJ1-4): SAVISQKPSRDICQRGTSLTIQCQVDSQVTMMFWYRQQPGQSLTLIATANQGSEATYESGFVIDKFPISRPNLTFSTLTVSNMSPEDSSIYLCSVLGREKLFFGSGTQLSVL.

The chain recombines TRBV9 with TRBJ2-5; D possibly corresponds to TRBD2 (5 bases). This CDR3 is 14 amino acids long. Germline V gives CDR1 SGDLS, CDR2 YYNGEE. V was shortened by 0 bases and J by 2 bases, with 8 bases between the two germline ends. The CDR3 here is CASSVGRTQETQYF. CDR3 DNA: TGTGCCAGCAGCGTAGGACGGACTCAAGAGACCCAGTACTTC.

V is TRBV28 and J is TRBJ2-7; D might be TRBD1 or TRBD2, each matching 5 bases. Per germline, CDR1 MDHEN and CDR2 SYDVKM. The V end was cut by 3 bases, the J end by 2 bases, with 14 bases between. This CDR3 region has 15 residues. The CDR3 sequence: CASSFSGLQTYEQYF. CDR3 nucleotide sequence: TGTGCCAGCAGTTTTTCGGGGCTCCAGACCTACGAGCAGTACTTC. Using reference TRBV28 and TRBJ2-7 for the parts outside the CDR3, the full variable domain is DVKVTQSSRYLVKRTGEKVFLECVQDMDHENMFWYRQDPGLGLRLIYFSYDVKMKEKGDIPEGYSVSREKKERFSLILESASTNQTSMYLCASSFSGLQTYEQYFGPGTRLTVT.

This chain uses TRBV6-5 with TRBJ2-7, with D possibly matching TRBD1 (6 bases). The CDR3 is 11 amino acids. Germline CDR1 reads MNHEY; CDR2 reads SVGAGI. Deletions cut 8 bases from V and 2 bases from J, with 7 bases between. The CDR3 DNA reads TGTGCCAGCGGACAGACCTACGAGCAGTACTTC. As protein: CASGQTYEQYF.

The J gene is TRBJ2-7, the V gene TRBV15; possibly TRBD2 for D (5 bases). The germline V gene encodes CDR1 LNHNV and CDR2 YYDKDF (reference sequence). The CDR3 runs to 15 residues. The V end was cut by 5 bases, the J end by 6 bases, with 20 bases between. The CDR3, as DNA: TGTGCCACCAGCCCCCACACCGGAGGTGCATCCGAGCAGTACTTC. Translating gives CATSPHTGGASEQYF.